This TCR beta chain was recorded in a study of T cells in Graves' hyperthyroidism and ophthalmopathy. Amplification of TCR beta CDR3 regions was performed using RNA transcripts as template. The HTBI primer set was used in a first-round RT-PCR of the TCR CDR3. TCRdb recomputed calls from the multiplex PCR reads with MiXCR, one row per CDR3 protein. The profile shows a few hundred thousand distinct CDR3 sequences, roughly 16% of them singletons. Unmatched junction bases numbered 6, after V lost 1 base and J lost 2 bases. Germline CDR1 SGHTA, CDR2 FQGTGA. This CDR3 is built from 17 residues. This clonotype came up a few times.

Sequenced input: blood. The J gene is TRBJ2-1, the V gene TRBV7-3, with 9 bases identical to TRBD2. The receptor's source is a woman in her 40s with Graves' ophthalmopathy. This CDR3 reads CASSLKGSGRPYNEQFF. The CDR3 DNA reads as TGTGCCAGCAGCTTAAAGGGGAGCGGGAGGCCCTACAATGAGCAGTTCTTC.